This entry concerns a single T cell receptor (beta chain). Its antigen remains unidentified. TRB rearrangements were amplified by multiplex PCR with BIOMED2 TRB-A/B primers. TCRdb fed the multiplex PCR reads into MiXCR, producing one record per CDR3 protein. The sample includes around 28,000 distinct CDR3 sequences, less than 35% seen only once; the top ten take about 1.7%. The sample originates from a study of T and B cells in COVID-19 patients. Study-level points and caveats: In COVID-19 patients, T cell receptor beta variable and joining gene use was reportedly strongly skewed. Clonality of TRB repertoires was high in active COVID-19; recovery brought above-healthy diversity and richness.

Blood genomic DNA input for TRB amplification was about 240-550 ng. Germline lookup yields CDR1 SGHAT and CDR2 FQDESV (reference sequence). This CDR3 has 14 amino acids. Trimming took 4 bases from V and 3 from J, leaving 12 bases between them. This sequence joins TRBV11-1 and TRBJ1-1; no clear D gene. Input material: blood. The sequence was obtained from a human donor who had recovered from COVID-19. The chain's CDR3 is CASSYTGPHTEAFF. The CDR3 coding sequence is TGTGCCAGCAGCTATACTGGGCCCCACACTGAAGCTTTCTTT.